The entry below describes one T cell receptor beta chain. As yet, its antigen is unknown. Some clones are missing from TCRdb's copy, which holds only in-frame ones; the method was immunoSEQ multiplex PCR. Found here are over 6,000 clones, approximately 85% of them singletons; the top ten hold 2% to 2.5%. The sample belongs to a study of immune evolution from preneoplasia to lung adenocarcinoma. Patient tissue came from resections in Japan or China, 2014–2017. V was clipped by 0 bases and J by 4 bases, with 21 bases between them. CDR3 length: 18 amino acids. CDR1 ENHRY and CDR2 SYGVKD come from the germline V gene. Findings and caveats of the study: Compared with EGFR-mutant or double wild-type lesions, KRAS-mutant nodules were more clonal. Clonality was highest in normal lung, lower in later-stage lesions apparently.

The chain recombines TRBV10-3 with TRBJ1-1; TRBD1 is a possible D gene (6 bases). The clonotype originates from a person of 80 years or more with lung adenocarcinoma. The sequenced material came from FFPE minimally invasive lung adenocarcinoma tissue. The CDR3 is CAISESAQGGGGSTEAFF. CDR3 sequence (DNA): TGTGCCATCAGTGAGTCGGCCCAGGGCGGGGGCGGGAGCACTGAAGCTTTCTTT.